Listed below are T cell receptor beta chains from one sample, sequenced in a study of brain T cells in children with intractable seizures. Repertoires were generated with immunoSEQ multiplex PCR, while TCRdb's copy carries only in-frame clones and drops some. Of about 20,000 clones in the sample, around 94% are singletons; the top ten hold under 6.5%. This specimen was peripheral blood, taken at surgery. These receptors all stem from a boy between 10 and 17 years old with focal cortical dysplasia and intractable seizures. The CDR3 runs from the conserved cysteine through the conserved F or W. A D gene is named only where the DNA matches it firmly. Part of the rows lack a size; the others show once, few, many or a class for expanded clones.

d_gene: .
v_gene: TRBV25-1
j_gene: TRBJ1-6
abundance: .
CDR3nt: TGTGCCAGCTGGGACCAGGCCAAGACAGAGTATAATTCACCCCTCCACTTT
CDR3aa: CASWDQAKTEYNSPLHF

d_gene: .
v_gene: TRBV5-1
j_gene: TRBJ1-3
abundance: .
CDR3nt: TGCGCCAGCAGCTTTACGGGGGCGGCTGGAAACACCATATATTTT
CDR3aa: CASSFTGAAGNTIYF

d_gene: TRBD2
v_gene: TRBV2
j_gene: TRBJ2-1
abundance: .
CDR3nt: TGTGCCAGCAGACGACTAGCTCAGGGCTCCTACAATGAGCAGTTCTTC
CDR3aa: CASRRLAQGSYNEQFF

d_gene: TRBD1
v_gene: TRBV6-2/TRBV6-3
j_gene: TRBJ1-5
abundance: .
CDR3nt: TGTGCCAGCAGTGGATCCGACAGGGATAGCAATCAGCCCCAGCATTTT
CDR3aa: CASSGSDRDSNQPQHF

d_gene: TRBD1
v_gene: TRBV6-5
j_gene: TRBJ1-2
abundance: .
CDR3nt: TGTGCCAGCAGGAGGACAGGGGGCTATGGCTACACCTTC
CDR3aa: CASRRTGGYGYTF

d_gene: .
v_gene: TRBV4-1
j_gene: TRBJ1-1
abundance: .
CDR3nt: TGCGCCAGCAGCCGGGACCGAGTGAACACTGAAGCTTTCTTT
CDR3aa: CASSRDRVNTEAFF

d_gene: .
v_gene: TRBV6-6
j_gene: TRBJ1-2
abundance: .
CDR3nt: TGTGCCAGCAACAGCCCCGGACAGAATAACTATGGCTACACCTTC
CDR3aa: CASNSPGQNNYGYTF

d_gene: .
v_gene: TRBV28
j_gene: TRBJ1-1
abundance: once
CDR3nt: TGTGCCAGCAGACGAGGAGGGGATACTGAAGCTTTCTTT
CDR3aa: CASRRGGDTEAFF

d_gene: .
v_gene: TRBV11-2
j_gene: TRBJ2-7
abundance: .
CDR3nt: TGTGCCAGCAGCTTAGTATTCGGTCGAGGGAGCGAGCAGTACTTC
CDR3aa: CASSLVFGRGSEQYF

d_gene: .
v_gene: TRBV5-1
j_gene: TRBJ2-5
abundance: .
CDR3nt: TGCGCCAGCAGCGAGGACACCCTGGGGGAGACCCAGTACTTC
CDR3aa: CASSEDTLGETQYF

d_gene: .
v_gene: TRBV9
j_gene: TRBJ2-3
abundance: .
CDR3nt: TGTGCCAGCAGCGGCCTAACGAGCACAGATACGCAGTATTTT
CDR3aa: CASSGLTSTDTQYF

d_gene: .
v_gene: TRBV12-3/TRBV12-4
j_gene: TRBJ2-3
abundance: .
CDR3nt: TGTGCCAGCAGTTTAATCCGGGATACGCAGTATTTT
CDR3aa: CASSLIRDTQYF

d_gene: .
v_gene: TRBV5-1
j_gene: TRBJ2-7
abundance: .
CDR3nt: TGCGCCAGCAGCCCCCGGGGGGCGCCCGCCTACGAGCAGTACTTC
CDR3aa: CASSPRGAPAYEQYF

d_gene: .
v_gene: TRBV6-5
j_gene: TRBJ1-1
abundance: .
CDR3nt: TGTGCCAGCGCCCCCCTCCAAACTGAAGCTTTCTTT
CDR3aa: CASAPLQTEAFF

d_gene: TRBD2
v_gene: TRBV11-1
j_gene: TRBJ2-5
abundance: .
CDR3nt: TGTGCCTCTGCCGTGGGGAGGCGGGGGAAGACCCAGTACTTC
CDR3aa: CASAVGRRGKTQYF

d_gene: TRBD2
v_gene: TRBV28
j_gene: TRBJ2-2
abundance: .
CDR3nt: TGTGCCAGCAACCTTAGCGGGAGAGGGAGGGAGCTGTTTTTT
CDR3aa: CASNLSGRGRELFF

d_gene: TRBD1
v_gene: TRBV2
j_gene: TRBJ1-2
abundance: .
CDR3nt: TGTGCCAGCACCTGGGTCCGGGACAGGGGGACCTATGGCTACACCTTC
CDR3aa: CASTWVRDRGTYGYTF

d_gene: .
v_gene: TRBV19
j_gene: TRBJ2-2
abundance: .
CDR3nt: TGTGCCAGTAGTCAAAGCTCTTCCTGGATGCCCCGGGAGCTGTTTTTT
CDR3aa: CASSQSSSWMPRELFF

d_gene: TRBD1
v_gene: TRBV5-4
j_gene: TRBJ1-1
abundance: .
CDR3nt: TGTGCCAGCAGCTGGGACAGGGGGAGGGCCACTGAAGCTTTCTTT
CDR3aa: CASSWDRGRATEAFF

d_gene: .
v_gene: TRBV3-1/TRBV3-2
j_gene: TRBJ1-2
abundance: .
CDR3nt: TGTGCCAGCAGCCAAGATGGGGAAACGAGGTATGGCTACACCTTC
CDR3aa: CASSQDGETRYGYTF

d_gene: .
v_gene: TRBV5-5
j_gene: TRBJ1-5
abundance: .
CDR3nt: TGTGCCAGCAGCCCAGGGACGGATAGCAATCAGCCCCAGCATTTT
CDR3aa: CASSPGTDSNQPQHF

d_gene: TRBD2
v_gene: TRBV2
j_gene: TRBJ2-5
abundance: .
CDR3nt: TGTGCCAGCAGTGTTGCTAGCGGGGGGTGGGAGACCCAGTACTTC
CDR3aa: CASSVASGGWETQYF

d_gene: .
v_gene: TRBV3-1/TRBV3-2
j_gene: TRBJ1-1
abundance: .
CDR3nt: TGTGCCAGCAGTACTACGATAAATGGACCGATTGAAGCTTTCTTT
CDR3aa: CASSTTINGPIEAFF

d_gene: .
v_gene: TRBV7-9
j_gene: TRBJ2-5
abundance: .
CDR3nt: TGTGCCAGCAGCCGGGGGTCAGGGAACGGGGAAGAGACCCAGTACTTC
CDR3aa: CASSRGSGNGEETQYF

d_gene: TRBD1
v_gene: TRBV6-1
j_gene: TRBJ1-1
abundance: .
CDR3nt: TGTGCCAGCAGTGCCAGGGGGAACCACATGAACACTGAAGCTTTCTTT
CDR3aa: CASSARGNHMNTEAFF

d_gene: TRBD1
v_gene: TRBV13
j_gene: TRBJ1-6
abundance: .
CDR3nt: TGTGCCAGCAGCAGGGACAGGGACAATTCACCCCTCCACTTT
CDR3aa: CASSRDRDNSPLHF

d_gene: .
v_gene: TRBV5-1
j_gene: TRBJ1-1
abundance: once
CDR3nt: TGCGCCAGCTGCTTAAGGGGGGGCACTGAAGCTTTCTTT
CDR3aa: CASCLRGGTEAFF

d_gene: TRBD1
v_gene: TRBV28
j_gene: TRBJ2-3
abundance: .
CDR3nt: TGTGCCAGCAGTTTTAGGGGGCACACAGATACGCAGTATTTT
CDR3aa: CASSFRGHTDTQYF

d_gene: .
v_gene: TRBV27
j_gene: TRBJ2-1
abundance: .
CDR3nt: TGTGCCAGCAGTTTATACGGTTACAATGAGCAGTTCTTC
CDR3aa: CASSLYGYNEQFF

d_gene: .
v_gene: TRBV5-1
j_gene: TRBJ2-1
abundance: .
CDR3nt: TGCGCCAGCAGTCGTGGGAATGAGCAGTTCTTC
CDR3aa: CASSRGNEQFF

d_gene: .
v_gene: TRBV4-2
j_gene: TRBJ1-2
abundance: .
CDR3nt: TGTGCCAGCAGCCCCACATCAGGGGACTATGGCTACACCTTC
CDR3aa: CASSPTSGDYGYTF

d_gene: .
v_gene: TRBV4-1
j_gene: TRBJ2-2
abundance: .
CDR3nt: TGCGCCAGCAGCCACGAAGGTGGAGGGGGCTACACCGGGGAGCTGTTTTTT
CDR3aa: CASSHEGGGGYTGELFF

d_gene: TRBD1
v_gene: TRBV6-5
j_gene: TRBJ1-2
abundance: .
CDR3nt: TGTGCCAGCAGTTCCAGGACAGGGGGCCGTGGCTACACCTTC
CDR3aa: CASSSRTGGRGYTF

d_gene: .
v_gene: TRBV6-1
j_gene: TRBJ1-1
abundance: .
CDR3nt: TGTGCCAGCAGTCCAGGGTCCCGGGCCACTGAAGCTTTCTTT
CDR3aa: CASSPGSRATEAFF

d_gene: .
v_gene: TRBV5-5
j_gene: TRBJ1-1
abundance: once
CDR3nt: TGTGCCAGCAGCCTAGAGGGGAACACTGAAGCTTTCTTT
CDR3aa: CASSLEGNTEAFF

d_gene: TRBD2
v_gene: TRBV6-6
j_gene: TRBJ2-7
abundance: .
CDR3nt: TGTGCCAGCAGTCCCGAGATTCCGGGACTAGCGGGGATAAGCTCCTACGAGCAGTACTTC
CDR3aa: CASSPEIPGLAGISSYEQYF

d_gene: TRBD1
v_gene: TRBV2
j_gene: TRBJ1-2
abundance: .
CDR3nt: TGTGCCAGCAGCGACCGGACAGGGGCCAACTATGGCTACACCTTC
CDR3aa: CASSDRTGANYGYTF

d_gene: .
v_gene: TRBV12-3/TRBV12-4
j_gene: TRBJ1-5
abundance: .
CDR3nt: TGTGCCAGCAGGTCAATACTGGGGGGGCCCCAGCATTTT
CDR3aa: CASRSILGGPQHF

d_gene: .
v_gene: TRBV28
j_gene: TRBJ1-2
abundance: .
CDR3nt: TGTGCCAGCAGTTCCGGGATGTACTATGGCTACACCTTC
CDR3aa: CASSSGMYYGYTF

d_gene: .
v_gene: TRBV6-1
j_gene: TRBJ1-1
abundance: .
CDR3nt: TGTGCCAGCAGTGAATTTTGGGACAAAAGAGCTTTCTTT
CDR3aa: CASSEFWDKRAFF

d_gene: TRBD2
v_gene: TRBV11-1
j_gene: TRBJ2-1
abundance: .
CDR3nt: TGTGCCAGCAGCTTTAGCGGGAGGGTCTACAATGAGCAGTTCTTC
CDR3aa: CASSFSGRVYNEQFF

d_gene: .
v_gene: TRBV27
j_gene: TRBJ1-1
abundance: .
CDR3nt: TGTGCCAGTCGGACAGATATGAACACTGAAGCTTTCTTT
CDR3aa: CASRTDMNTEAFF

d_gene: TRBD1
v_gene: TRBV6-4
j_gene: TRBJ1-2
abundance: few
CDR3nt: TGTGCCAGCAGTGACAGAGACAGGGGTGACTATGGCTACACCTTC
CDR3aa: CASSDRDRGDYGYTF